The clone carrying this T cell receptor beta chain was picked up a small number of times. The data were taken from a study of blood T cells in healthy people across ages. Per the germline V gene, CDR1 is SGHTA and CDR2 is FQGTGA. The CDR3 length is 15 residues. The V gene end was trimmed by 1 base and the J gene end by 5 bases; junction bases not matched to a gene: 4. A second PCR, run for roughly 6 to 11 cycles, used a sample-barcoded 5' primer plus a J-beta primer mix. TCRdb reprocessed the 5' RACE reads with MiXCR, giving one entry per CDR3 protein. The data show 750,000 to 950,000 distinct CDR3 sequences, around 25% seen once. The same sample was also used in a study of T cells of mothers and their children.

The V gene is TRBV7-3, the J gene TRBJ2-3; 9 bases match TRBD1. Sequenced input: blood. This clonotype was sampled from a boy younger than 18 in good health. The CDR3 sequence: CASSLMPGQGDTQYF. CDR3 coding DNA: TGTGCCAGCAGCTTAATGCCGGGACAGGGAGATACGCAGTATTTT. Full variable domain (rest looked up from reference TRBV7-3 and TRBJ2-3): GAGVSQTPSNKVTEKGKYVELRCDPISGHTALYWYRQSLGQGPEFLIYFQGTGAADDSGLPNDRFFAVRPEGSVSTLKIQRTERGDSAVYLCASSLMPGQGDTQYFGPGTRLTVL.